A single sample is the source of the 27 T cell receptor beta chains below, sequenced in a study of Ad26.COV2.S vaccination and SARS-CoV-2 variants. Regarding treatment: approximately 18 received Ad26.COV2.S at low or high dose, single or two shots; a few received placebo; per-sample allocation not given. Day 63 after the first injection of vaccine or placebo was the sampling time. The protocol was immunoSEQ multiplex PCR, while the TCRdb copy is restricted to in-frame clones and leaves out a portion. This table holds about 250,000 clones, around 87% found once. The sequencing here drew on peripheral blood, taken in a trial of Ad26.COV2.S vaccine versus placebo. Receptor source: a person aged 18-65 years who received the Ad26.COV2.S COVID-19 vaccine or a placebo.

This chain connects TRBV19 to TRBJ1-2; D unresolved. Germline-derived CDR1 and CDR2 are LNHDA and SQIVND (reference sequence). The V end lost 9 bases, the J end lost 1 base, and 15 bases lay between the germline ends. The CDR3 runs 14 residues. CDR3 loop: CASRNLGSNYGYTF. DNA for the CDR3: TGTGCCAGCCGAAACCTCGGGAGTAACTATGGCTACACCTTC.

This clone is a singleton in its sample. The V call is TRBV4-1, the J call TRBJ1-6, with D unclear. V shed 1 base and J shed 5 bases, with 9 bases lying between them. CDR3 length: 15 residues. The germline V gene encodes CDR1 MGHRA and CDR2 YSYEKL. In nucleotides, the CDR3 is TGCGCCAGCAGCCAAGGTGTCCGAGATAATTCACCCCTCCACTTT. It specifies CASSQGVRDNSPLHF.

V and J are TRBV9 and TRBJ2-4, with 7 bases aligning to TRBD1. V dropped 4 bases and J dropped 0; count of bases not matched to a gene: 13. The CDR3 loop spans 18 amino acids. Germline V gene data show CDR1 as SGDLS and CDR2 as YYNGEE. The CDR3 nucleotides read TGTGCCAGCAGCCTATATCCCGGACAGGATAGAGCCAAAAACATTCAGTACTTC. This gives the protein CASSLYPGQDRAKNIQYF.

Comments on this clone: One end of the junction fails to match germline, which may point to a read error. The chain recombines TRBV25-1 with TRBJ2-7, with 15 bases that match TRBD2. The germline gives CDR1 MGHDK, CDR2 SYGVNS. This CDR3 spans 16 amino acids. DNA for the CDR3: TGTGCCAGCAACCCGGGACTAGCGGGAGGCTCCCACGAGCAGTACTTC. Translation gives CASNPGLAGGSHEQYF.

The chain links TRBV6-2 or TRBV6-3 to TRBJ1-5; 9 bases line up with TRBD1. The CDR3 has 17 amino acids. V was clipped by 3 bases and J by 6 bases; unmatched bases: 12. Germline CDR1 is MNHEY and CDR2 is SVGEGT. In DNA, the CDR3 is TGTGCCAGCAGTTATAGGATCGTACAGGGGGCCGGTCAGCCCCAGCATTTT. It is translated as CASSYRIVQGAGQPQHF.

The CDR3 spells CATHAVPSNQPQHF. The CDR3 DNA reads TGTGCCACCCACGCAGTTCCCAGCAATCAGCCCCAGCATTTT. The gene calls are TRBV15 and TRBJ1-5; D is unclear. Trimming left V 8 bases short and J 1 base short, with 12 bases between. Per the germline V gene, CDR1 is LNHNV and CDR2 is YYDKDF (reference sequence). The CDR3 runs 14 residues.

This clone was found a few times. V usage is TRBV6-2 or TRBV6-3 and J usage is TRBJ1-2; D is undetermined. The ends were cut back, 1 base at V and 6 bases at J, with 12 bases in the middle. CDR1 is MNHEY and CDR2 is SVGEGT in the germline V gene. This CDR3 is built from 14 residues. The CDR3 spells CASSYFQNSDGYTF. In DNA form, the CDR3 reads TGTGCCAGCAGTTACTTCCAGAATTCGGATGGCTACACCTTC.

This chain connects TRBV19 to TRBJ2-1; TRBD1 matches at 7 bases. With V trimmed by 5 bases and J by 0 bases, 7 bases remained unmatched. This CDR3 comprises 16 residues. The germline gives CDR1 LNHDA, CDR2 SQIVND (reference sequence). The CDR3 sequence: CASSPRDRGSYNEQFF. CDR3 DNA: TGTGCCAGTAGTCCACGGGACAGAGGCTCCTACAATGAGCAGTTCTTC. Based on the CDR3 plus reference TRBV19 and TRBJ2-1, the full variable domain is DGGITQSPKYLFRKEGQNVTLSCEQNLNHDAMYWYRQDPGQGLRLIYYSQIVNDFQKGDIAEGYSVSREKKESFPLTVTSAQKNPTAFYLCASSPRDRGSYNEQFFGPGTRLTVL.

There are a few counts of this clone. The chain employs TRBV6-2 or TRBV6-3 and TRBJ2-7; TRBD1 agrees at 12 bases. The V segment lost 5 bases and the J segment 5 bases; nucleotides outside the gene matches: 10. CDR3 length equals 16 residues. Germline V gene data show CDR1 as MNHEY and CDR2 as SVGEGT. The CDR3 spells CASSLRPGQGANEQYF. The CDR3 bases are TGTGCCAGCAGTCTACGTCCGGGACAGGGGGCAAACGAGCAGTACTTC.

CDR3 coding DNA: TGTGCCAGCAGCCGACTAGCGGGAGAGATCGAGCAGTACTTC. It is translated as CASSRLAGEIEQYF. The V gene is TRBV3-1 (or the pseudogene TRBV3-2), the J gene TRBJ2-7; 12 bases are a match to TRBD2. Germline-derived CDR1 and CDR2 are LGHDT and YNNKEL (reference sequence). V shed 4 bases, J shed 6 bases, and the junction held 4 bases outside the gene matches. This CDR3 is built from 14 residues.

This clone was counted once. V gene TRBV29-1 combines with J gene TRBJ1-4; 7 nucleotides agree with TRBD1. Per the germline V gene, CDR1 is SQVTM and CDR2 is ANQGSEA. V lost 1 base and J lost 3; bases outside the gene matches: 5. The CDR3 is made up of 15 amino acids. CDR3 protein: CSVEGTGAANEKLFF. The CDR3 nucleotides are TGCAGCGTTGAAGGTACAGGGGCGGCTAATGAAAAACTGTTTTTT.

J is TRBJ1-4 and V is TRBV2; D not resolved. This CDR3 contains 11 residues. Germline CDR1 SNHLY, CDR2 FYNNEI. Trimming took 7 bases from V and 7 from J, leaving 7 bases between them. The CDR3 DNA reads as TGTGCCAGCAAACGGGGTGAAAAACTGTTTTTT. Its protein is CASKRGEKLFF.

The CDR3 DNA is TGTGCCAGCAGCTATTCACCGGGACTAGCGGGATCAGAGACCCAGTACTTC. This translates into CASSYSPGLAGSETQYF. The chain recombines TRBV4-2 with TRBJ2-5; 13 bases map to TRBD2. Germline CDR1 is LGHNA and CDR2 is YNFKEQ. This CDR3 region has 17 residues. The V gene end was trimmed by 5 bases and the J gene end by 4 bases; junction bases not matched to a gene: 10.

The V and J genes are TRBV27 and TRBJ2-3; 12 bases map to TRBD2. Germline CDR1 is MNHEY and CDR2 is SMNVEV (reference sequence). The V segment lost 4 bases and the J segment 8 bases; nucleotides outside the gene matches: 10. CDR3 length: 16 amino acids. The CDR3 reads CASSSWTSGALGTQYF. The CDR3 DNA sequence: TGTGCCAGCAGTTCCTGGACTAGCGGGGCCCTGGGTACGCAGTATTTT.

V and J are TRBV18 and TRBJ1-4; no clear D. V was clipped by 3 bases and J by 6 bases, with 11 bases between them. CDR1 is KGHSH, CDR2 LQKENI, per germline. The CDR3 length is 14 residues. The CDR3 DNA reads as TGTGCCAGCTCACCGGGTGCTAGTGATGAAAAACTGTTTTTT. Protein product: CASSPGASDEKLFF.

The rearrangement uses TRBV15 and TRBJ2-5; D not resolved. The CDR3 consists of 15 residues. The V gene lost 1 base and the J gene lost 5 bases, with 14 bases spanning the gap. Germline CDR1 and CDR2: LNHNV and YYDKDF (reference sequence). The CDR3 sequence: CATSRVTTAGETQYF. The DNA for the CDR3 is TGTGCCACCAGCAGAGTCACTACCGCCGGGGAGACCCAGTACTTC. The full variable domain, rest sourced from reference TRBV15 and TRBJ2-5, is DAMVIQNPRYQVTQFGKPVTLSCSQTLNHNVMYWYQQKSSQAPKLLFHYYDKDFNNEADTPDNFQSRRPNTSFCFLDIRSPGLGDTAMYLCATSRVTTAGETQYFGPGTRLLVL.

The chain has TRBV3-1 (or the pseudogene TRBV3-2) and TRBJ1-4; D not resolved. V was clipped by 1 base and J by 5 bases, with 17 bases between them. The CDR3 is 17 amino acids. Germline loops: CDR1 LGHDT, CDR2 YNNKEL (reference sequence). The CDR3 nucleotides are TGTGCCAGCAGCCAAGTCAGCGGGAGTGGGAAGAATGAAAAACTGTTTTTT. It encodes CASSQVSGSGKNEKLFF.

In regard to this clone: This CDR3 is also generated by other DNA sequences in the sample. The chain links TRBV6-5 to TRBJ1-6; TRBD1 matches 9 bases. Germline-derived CDR1 and CDR2 are MNHEY and SVGAGI. The length of the CDR3 is 14 residues. The V gene end was trimmed by 6 bases and the J gene end by 9 bases; junction bases not matched to a gene: 6. CDR3 sequence reads: CASRPGQGISPLHF. DNA for the CDR3: TGTGCCAGCAGGCCGGGACAGGGAATTTCACCCCTCCACTTT.

This clone was seen just once. The chain carries TRBV7-9 and TRBJ2-5; D is tentatively TRBD1 or TRBD2 (5 bases each). The germline CDR1 and CDR2 sequences are SEHNR and FQNEAQ (reference sequence). This CDR3 comprises 14 residues. The V end lost 1 base, the J end lost 4 bases, and 10 bases lay between the germline ends. CDR3 nucleotide sequence: TGTGCCAGCAGCTTAGTTGGGGGACGAGAGACCCAGTACTTC. Residues: CASSLVGGRETQYF.

Of note for this clone: Being one base from a much bigger clone, this may be a read error. The V gene is TRBV28, the J gene TRBJ1-2; no firm D call. CDR3 length equals 11 residues. Trimming removed 3 bases at V and 2 bases at J, with 1 base between. CDR1 and CDR2 from the germline V gene are MDHEN and SYDVKM. This CDR3 reads CASSLNYGYTF. The CDR3 bases are TGTGCCAGCAGTTTGAACTATGGCTACACCTTC.

J is TRBJ1-5 and V is TRBV25-1; D not resolved. Trimming removed 3 bases from V and 5 bases from J, with 11 bases in between. This CDR3 is built from 14 residues. CDR1 is MGHDK, CDR2 SYGVNS, per germline. The CDR3 DNA follows: TGTGCCAGCAGTGACCCCAGGTCGCATCAGCCCCAGCATTTT. It specifies CASSDPRSHQPQHF.

The V call is TRBV9, the J call TRBJ2-7; 9 bases line up with TRBD2. The CDR3 is 14 amino acids. Germline CDR1 reads SGDLS; CDR2 reads YYNGEE. With 2 bases clipped from V and 7 bases from J, the junction kept 7 bases outside the gene matches. In DNA form, the CDR3 reads TGTGCCAGCAGCGTTAGCGGGGGCGCAGGGGAGCAGTACTTC. Protein sequence: CASSVSGGAGEQYF.

This clone was counted a few times. The gene calls are TRBV5-1 and TRBJ2-7; the match to TRBD1 covers 8 bases. Trimming at V came to 5 bases and at J to 6 bases, leaving 16 bases not matched to a gene. The CDR3 consists of 16 residues. In germline, CDR1 is SGHRS, CDR2 YFSETQ. The CDR3 is CASSSLGPGGSGEQYF. CDR3 coding DNA: TGCGCCAGCAGTTCCCTCGGGCCAGGGGGCTCCGGCGAGCAGTACTTC.

This chain uses TRBV6-2 or TRBV6-3 with TRBJ2-3, with 13 nucleotides matching TRBD2. The CDR3 sequence is 18 residues long. J gave up 5 bases and V 2 bases, and 10 bases lay outside the gene matches. Germline values: CDR1 MNHEY, CDR2 SVGEGT. The chain's CDR3 is CASSYRSQLAGGRDTQYF. As DNA, the CDR3 is TGTGCCAGCAGTTACCGGAGCCAACTAGCGGGGGGGCGAGATACGCAGTATTTT.

This clone was counted once. The chain uses TRBV5-1 and TRBJ2-7, with TRBD1 matching over 9 bases. Germline CDR1 and CDR2: SGHRS and YFSETQ. This CDR3 region has 16 residues. Trimming cost V 3 bases and J 5 bases; bases outside gene matches: 12. As DNA, the CDR3 is TGCGCCAGCAGCTCGTTACAGGGGGCGGTGAGGAACGAGCAGTACTTC. As protein: CASSSLQGAVRNEQYF.

V usage is TRBV5-4 and J usage is TRBJ2-5, with 8 positions matching TRBD2. This CDR3 has 14 amino acids. Losses at the gene ends were 4 bases for V and 2 bases for J; bases not matched to a gene: 4. Per germline, CDR1 SGHNT and CDR2 YYREEE (reference sequence). In nucleotides, the CDR3 is TGTGCCAGCAGCCCGGGGGGGATACAAGAGACCCAGTACTTC. Its protein is CASSPGGIQETQYF.

The rearrangement joins TRBV6-5 to TRBJ2-5, with D possibly being TRBD2 (5 bases). The V gene's germline CDR1 is MNHEY and CDR2 SVGAGI. This CDR3 comprises 13 residues. V was cut by 4 bases and J by 9 bases, with 15 bases left in between. CDR3 amino acids: CASSSTGTAAQYF. Written as DNA, the CDR3 is TGTGCCAGCAGTTCCACTGGAACAGCGGCCCAGTACTTC.